The rows below give T cell receptor beta chains drawn from one sample of a study of control samples from healthy donors and cancer patients. The table came from immunoSEQ multiplex PCR; TCRdb's copy has only in-frame clones and leaves some out. The sample includes around 30,000 clones, roughly 95% of them seen just once. Sequencing was carried out using blood. Receptors were obtained from a man in his sixties in good health. Each CDR3 is given with its conserved first and last residue. Each record gives: V gene, clone size, D gene, J gene, CDR3 DNA, CDR3 protein. A D gene is named only where the DNA matches it firmly. Size tells how often a clone was seen (once, few, many) or the class of an expanded clone, and some rows leave it out.

TRBV4-3	NA	NA	TRBJ1-1	TGCGCCAGCAGCCAAGATCTTGGTGGGAGGACTGAAGCTTTCTTT	CASSQDLGGRTEAFF
TRBV24-1	NA	NA	TRBJ2-3	TGTGCCACCAGTGGCGAAGGGTTCACAGATACGCAGTATTTT	CATSGEGFTDTQYF
TRBV3-1/TRBV3-2	NA	TRBD1	TRBJ1-1	TGTGCCAGCAGCCCTCAACCCGGACAGGGGAGGACTGAAGCTTTCTTT	CASSPQPGQGRTEAFF
TRBV11-2	NA	NA	TRBJ2-7	TGTGCCAGCAGCTTAGGACGGGAGGGGGCACGAGAGCAGTACTTC	CASSLGREGAREQYF
TRBV4-1	NA	TRBD2	TRBJ2-2	TGCGCCAGCAGCCCAAGCGGGGGGGACCTCACCGGGGAGCTGTTTTTT	CASSPSGGDLTGELFF
TRBV19	NA	TRBD1	TRBJ1-1	TGTGCCAGTACCGCGGGGGCGACAGGGGTGTGGTCGGGTGAAGCTTTCTTT	CASTAGATGVWSGEAFF
TRBV19	NA	TRBD1	TRBJ1-6	TGTGCCAGTGCAGGACAGGGGTATAATTCACCCCTCCACTTT	CASAGQGYNSPLHF
TRBV9	NA	NA	TRBJ1-3	TGTGCCAGCAGCGGGGGGTACGGAAACACCATATATTTT	CASSGGYGNTIYF
TRBV19	NA	NA	TRBJ1-1	TGTGCCAGTAGCTTCGGTAGTCGAGGGGACACTGAAGCTTTCTTT	CASSFGSRGDTEAFF
TRBV6-5	NA	NA	TRBJ2-2	TGTGCCAGCAGTTGGGGGACGGCGAACACCGGGGAGCTGTTTTTT	CASSWGTANTGELFF
TRBV7-2	NA	TRBD2	TRBJ2-1	TGTGCCAGCAGCTTTGGGAGGGTTTCCTACAATGAGCAGTTCTTC	CASSFGRVSYNEQFF
TRBV28	few	TRBD1	TRBJ1-5	TGTGCCAGCAGTTTCAGGGGGAGAAGCAATCAGCCCCAGCATTTT	CASSFRGRSNQPQHF
TRBV6-1	NA	TRBD1	TRBJ1-1	TGTGCCAGCAGTGACGGACAGGGGGGCTCTGAAGCTTTCTTT	CASSDGQGGSEAFF
TRBV18	NA	TRBD1	TRBJ2-1	TGTGCCAGCTCACCATTGGACAGGGCCACTACCTACAATGAGCAGTTCTTC	CASSPLDRATTYNEQFF
TRBV6-1	once	NA	TRBJ1-1	TGTGCCAGCAGTGAAGGGGGGCCAAGAACTGAAGCTTTCTTT	CASSEGGPRTEAFF
TRBV25-1	NA	TRBD1	TRBJ1-2	TGTGCCAGCAGTAATATTCAGACAGGGTACACCTTC	CASSNIQTGYTF
TRBV6-2/TRBV6-3	NA	TRBD1	TRBJ2-1	TGTGCCAGCAGCAGGACAGGGAACGAGCAGTTCTTC	CASSRTGNEQFF
TRBV5-8	NA	TRBD1	TRBJ1-5	TGTGCCAGCAGTCGACAGGGGGTGGGCAATCAGCCCCAGCATTTT	CASSRQGVGNQPQHF
TRBV7-9	NA	TRBD1	TRBJ1-5	TGTGCCAGCAGCTCCACGGACAGGGGGCAAGATCAGCCCCAGCATTTT	CASSSTDRGQDQPQHF
TRBV19	few	TRBD1	TRBJ1-2	TGTGCCAGTAGTAGCCGGGACAGGACCTATGGCTACACCTTC	CASSSRDRTYGYTF
TRBV27	NA	TRBD2	TRBJ2-5	TGTGCCAGCAGTTGGCGGGGGGCCGGGCAAGAGACCCAGTACTTC	CASSWRGAGQETQYF
TRBV4-3	NA	TRBD1	TRBJ2-1	TGCGCCAGCAGCCAGCACCACAGGGGACGGACGGGCCCCGACTCCTACAATGAGCAGTTCTTC	CASSQHHRGRTGPDSYNEQFF
TRBV6-5	NA	TRBD1	TRBJ1-6	TGTGCCAGCAGATCCGGGACAGAAAGTTTACCCCTCCACTTT	CASRSGTESLPLHF
TRBV14	NA	NA	TRBJ2-7	TGTGCCAGCAGCCAAGATCGGGGGGCAGAGATACGATACGAGCAGTACTTC	CASSQDRGAEIRYEQYF
TRBV28	NA	TRBD2	TRBJ2-7	TGTGCCAGCAGTTTCAGCGGGACCCCCAGCTCCTACGAGCAGTACTTC	CASSFSGTPSSYEQYF
TRBV28	NA	NA	TRBJ1-4	TGTGCCAGCAGGCGTTCGGTAGCAACTAATGAAAAACTGTTTTTT	CASRRSVATNEKLFF
TRBV27	once	NA	TRBJ1-5	TGTGCCAGCAGTTTATCACCGACAGGCATCAATCAGCCCCAGCATTTT	CASSLSPTGINQPQHF
TRBV11-2	NA	NA	TRBJ1-1	TGTGCCAGCAGCTATAATAGGGGAGGCACTGAAGCTTTCTTT	CASSYNRGGTEAFF
TRBV7-6	NA	NA	TRBJ1-1	TGTGCCAGCAGCTTATCGGGGGGCGTGAGGAACACTGAAGCTTTCTTT	CASSLSGGVRNTEAFF
TRBV19	NA	TRBD1	TRBJ1-4	TGTGCCAGTAGTCCCGGGACAGGGCGAGAAAAACTGTTTTTT	CASSPGTGREKLFF
TRBV10-3	NA	TRBD1	TRBJ1-1	TGTGCCACCAGGTCCTTGGGACAGTCAAACACTGAAGCTTTCTTT	CATRSLGQSNTEAFF
TRBV7-9	once	NA	TRBJ1-1	TGTGCCAGCAGCTTACTAGGGAGGGAAGCTTTCTTT	CASSLLGREAFF
TRBV12-3/TRBV12-4	NA	NA	TRBJ1-2	TGTGCCAGCGAGCTCGGACCGGGAGATGGCTACACCTTC	CASELGPGDGYTF